This is a list of T cell receptor beta chains from one sample in a study of OX40 agonist ivuxolimab in advanced cancers. The repertoire was sequenced with immunoSEQ multiplex PCR; TCRdb's copy has only in-frame clones and lacks some. The sample includes approximately 60,000 clones, 70% to 85% of them seen just once. The starting material was CD4+ or CD8+ T cells sorted from blood, obtained in a trial of the OX40 agonist ivuxolimab. These receptors were obtained from an adult with an advanced solid tumor such as melanoma, head and neck, liver or kidney cancer. Both conserved end residues are part of each CDR3. The D gene is left open where the match is weak. Clone size appears in some rows only: once, few, many, or a class for an expanded clone.

j_call d_call v_call clone_size cdr3_nt cdr3_aa
TRBJ2-7 . TRBV18 . TGTGCCAGCTCACCTAGTGTCAGCGTCTACGAGCAGTACTTC CASSPSVSVYEQYF
TRBJ1-4 . TRBV2 . TGTGCCAGCAGTGTGACGGGGACTAATGAAAAACTGTTTTTT CASSVTGTNEKLFF
TRBJ2-1 TRBD2 TRBV9 . TGTGCCAGCAGCGTAGCGGCTAGCGGATTCAATGAGCAGTTCTTC CASSVAASGFNEQFF
TRBJ1-6 . TRBV30 . TGTGCCTGGAGTAAGGACTTGGCTGGGAGCCTCCACTTT CAWSKDLAGSLHF
TRBJ2-7 TRBD2 TRBV5-1 . TGCGCCAGCAGCTTGGCCGGGCTAGCGGAGGGCTACGAGCAGTACTTC CASSLAGLAEGYEQYF
TRBJ2-3 . TRBV5-1 . TGCGCCAGCAGCTTGGATATACAGGGAATAGATACGCAGTATTTT CASSLDIQGIDTQYF
TRBJ1-4 . TRBV4-1 . TGCGCCAGCAGCCAAGGTGGGGTCGGTGAAAAACTGTTTTTT CASSQGGVGEKLFF
TRBJ2-5 . TRBV28 . TGTGCCAGCAGTGAGGGGCCGGGGCTGACCGATGAGACCCAGTACTTC CASSEGPGLTDETQYF
TRBJ1-2 TRBD1 TRBV7-6 . TGTGCCAGCAGCTCATCCTCAGGGGGGGATGGCTACACCTTC CASSSSSGGDGYTF
TRBJ1-4 . TRBV10-3 . TGTGCCATCAGAGAGAGGGACAACCTTAATGAAAAACTGTTTTTT CAIRERDNLNEKLFF
TRBJ2-7 TRBD2 TRBV7-8 . TGTGCCAGCAGCCTCAGCGGGGGTCCCTACGAGCAGTACTTC CASSLSGGPYEQYF
TRBJ1-1 . TRBV29-1 . TGCAGCGTTGCTAACATGAACACTGAAGCTTTCTTT CSVANMNTEAFF
TRBJ2-6 . TRBV30 . TGTGCCTGGAGACGGGACCGAGCTGGGGCCAACGTCCTGACTTTC CAWRRDRAGANVLTF
TRBJ2-6 TRBD2 TRBV5-5 . TGTGCCAGCAGCCCGGGGGGGAGCTCTGGGGCCAACGTCCTGACTTTC CASSPGGSSGANVLTF
TRBJ2-7 TRBD2 TRBV5-1 . TGCGCCAGCAGCTTTGAGGGACTATCCGCCTACGAGCAGTACTTC CASSFEGLSAYEQYF
TRBJ1-1 TRBD1 TRBV15 . TGTGCCACCAGCAGGACGGGACAGGGGATTGGGAACACTGAAGCTTTCTTT CATSRTGQGIGNTEAFF
TRBJ2-7 . TRBV11-1 . TGTGCCAGCAGCTTAGCAGGGTTCGTGAACGAGCAGTACTTC CASSLAGFVNEQYF
TRBJ2-5 TRBD2 TRBV5-6 . TGTGCCAGCAGCTTGCTAGCGGCCGGTCGGGAGACCCAGTACTTC CASSLLAAGRETQYF
TRBJ2-5 TRBD1 TRBV5-1 . TGCGCCAGCAGCGATGGGACAGGGGTGGATGAGACCCAGTACTTC CASSDGTGVDETQYF
TRBJ1-3 . TRBV14 . TGTGCCAGCAGCCATTACGGACGGTCTGGAAACACCATATATTTT CASSHYGRSGNTIYF
TRBJ1-1 . TRBV28 . TGTGCCAGCACCTCTTTCACTGAAGCTTTCTTT CASTSFTEAFF
TRBJ2-3 . TRBV19 . TGTGCCAGTAGGGGATTGGGCAGGGCCGACACAGATACGCAGTATTTT CASRGLGRADTDTQYF
TRBJ1-2 TRBD1 TRBV7-9 once TGTGCCAGCAGCTTGAGGGACAGCTATGGCTACACCTTC CASSLRDSYGYTF
TRBJ1-2 TRBD1 TRBV6-5 . TGTGCCAGCAGTCTTGACAGGGGGGGCTATGGCTACACCTTC CASSLDRGGYGYTF
TRBJ1-2 TRBD1 TRBV27 once TGTGCGACCCGGGACAGGGCCTCTAACTATGGCTACACCTTC CATRDRASNYGYTF
TRBJ2-7 . TRBV14 . TGTGCCAGCAGCCAAGAAGGGAGGGGGCCCCTCGAGCAGTACTTC CASSQEGRGPLEQYF
TRBJ1-2 TRBD1 TRBV11-2 . TGTGCCAGCAGCCCTAACCGGGACAGGGGGCGCGGCTACACCTTC CASSPNRDRGRGYTF
TRBJ1-2 . TRBV29-1 . TGCAGCGTTGACCTAGCAGGGACAAACTATGGCTACACCTTC CSVDLAGTNYGYTF
TRBJ2-3 TRBD2 TRBV7-2 . TGTGCCAGTAACCACCGGAGCGGGGGGGCCGAAGATACGCAGTATTTT CASNHRSGGAEDTQYF
TRBJ1-5 . TRBV19 . TGTGCCAGTAATCCCGGGGGTAGAAGCAATCAGCCCCAGCATTTT CASNPGGRSNQPQHF
TRBJ1-1 TRBD1 TRBV7-3 . TGTGCCAGCTTTGAGTCCAGGGGGACTGAAGCTTTCTTT CASFESRGTEAFF
TRBJ1-3 TRBD1 TRBV5-5 . TGTGCCAGCAGCACACAACCAGACAGGGCTGGAAACACCATATATTTT CASSTQPDRAGNTIYF
TRBJ1-5 . TRBV4-1 . TGCGCCAGCAGTCGCACAGGGAGCAATCAGCCCCAGCATTTT CASSRTGSNQPQHF
TRBJ1-1 TRBD1 TRBV5-1 . TGCGCCAGCAGCTTGGAGGGGGCGACTGAAGCTTTCTTT CASSLEGATEAFF
TRBJ2-2 . TRBV2 few TGTGCCAGCTACCACGGGTTAAACACCGGGGAGCTGTTTTTT CASYHGLNTGELFF
TRBJ2-2 . TRBV11-2 . TGTGCCAGCAACCCCCCGGGGCAGTACACCGGGGAGCTGTTTTTT CASNPPGQYTGELFF
TRBJ2-1 . TRBV7-3 . TGTGCCAGCAGCCCCTACCGAGAAGGGAGTGAGCAGTTCTTC CASSPYREGSEQFF
TRBJ1-2 . TRBV5-6 . TGTGCCAGCAGCTTATACAGGAGGGGCTACACCTTC CASSLYRRGYTF
TRBJ2-3 TRBD2 TRBV28 . TGTGCCAGCAGTCCCCAGCGGGGGGGCCGCACAGATACGCAGTATTTT CASSPQRGGRTDTQYF
TRBJ2-1 . TRBV27 . TGTGCCAGCAGTTTTTGGGGGGAGCGGTTCTTC CASSFWGERFF
TRBJ1-2 . TRBV19 . TGTGCCAGTCAGGCAATCCGAGGACAGAGCTACACCTTC CASQAIRGQSYTF
TRBJ1-4 . TRBV18 . TGTGCCAGCTCAATGTCGGCCGGTAATGAAAAACTGTTTTTT CASSMSAGNEKLFF
TRBJ2-3 . TRBV7-2 few TGTGCCAGCAGTCTGACAGGAAGCACAGATACGCAGTATTTT CASSLTGSTDTQYF
TRBJ1-5 TRBD1 TRBV5-8 . TGTGCCAGCAGACGAGACAGGGGGCACAATCAGCCCCAGCATTTT CASRRDRGHNQPQHF
TRBJ2-1 TRBD1 TRBV9 . TGTGCCAGCAGCGCACCAGGGGGCGTTTACAATGAGCAGTTCTTC CASSAPGGVYNEQFF
TRBJ2-7 TRBD1 TRBV18 . TGTGCCAGCTCACCGGACAGGGATAGCGAGCAGTACTTC CASSPDRDSEQYF
TRBJ2-7 TRBD1 TRBV5-1 few TGCGCCAGCAGTTCCGGGACAGGGGACGAGCAGTACTTC CASSSGTGDEQYF
TRBJ2-4 . TRBV29-1 once TGCAGCGTTGTGGGAGAGGGATGGGGTCTGGCCAAAAACATTCAGTACTTC CSVVGEGWGLAKNIQYF
TRBJ2-5 . TRBV2 . TGTGCCAGCAGGGAGGACCGAGAGACCCAGTACTTC CASREDRETQYF